This TCR beta chain was sequenced in a study of blood T cell repertoires in COVID-19. Study-wide background: Sources were T cells, B-cell-depleted T cells, or PBMCs; the material itself was cDNA or gDNA.

Original analysis: Reference gene primer amplification gave nucleated cell count estimates. Clones were read by immunoSEQ multiplex PCR, and TCRdb kept only the in-frame ones, dropping some. That table furnishes V, J and clone size, whereas the DNA furnished D and trimming. The sample carries under 300,000 clones, about 88% recorded once. This CDR3 comprises 15 residues. Germline-derived CDR1 and CDR2 are SGHVS and FQNEAQ. V lost 5 bases to trimming and J lost 3 bases; unmatched junction nucleotides: 10. Specimen: peripheral blood. The rearrangement joins TRBV7-8 to TRBJ2-7; TRBD1 matches at 7 bases. This TCR was recovered from a woman in her thirties or forties who had recovered from COVID-19. The CDR3, as DNA: TGTGCCAGCAGCGTAGAGGGGGCGAGAAACTACGAGCAGTACTTC. Its translation: CASSVEGARNYEQYF.